This entry lists 27 T cell receptor beta chains sequenced from one sample in a study of cytomegalovirus exposure and HLA in healthy donors. Amplification used 60 Vbeta primers and 13 Jbeta primers. The table came from immunoSEQ multiplex PCR; TCRdb's copy has only in-frame clones and leaves some out. Of 90,000 to 150,000 clones in the sample, roughly 76% are singletons; the top ten hold 9.5% to 15%. The sequenced sample consisted of PBMCs. These receptors were taken from a woman between 40 and 50 years old in good health and CMV-seropositive.

CDR3 nucleotide sequence: TGCGCCAGCAGCTTGGAGGGGGGGACGAACACTGAAGCTTTCTTT. Protein sequence: CASSLEGGTNTEAFF. This sequence joins TRBV5-1 and TRBJ1-1; maybe TRBD1 (6 bases). With 0 bases removed from V and 1 base from J, the gap between germline ends came to 10 bases. Germline-derived CDR1 and CDR2 are SGHRS and YFSETQ. This CDR3 has 15 amino acids.

The CDR3 spells CASSDLTFEAFF. In DNA, the CDR3 is TGTGCCAGCAGCGACTTGACGTTTGAAGCTTTCTTT. V and J are TRBV7-8 and TRBJ1-1, with D uncertain. With 5 bases removed from V and 7 bases from J, the gap between germline ends came to 11 bases. This CDR3 is built from 12 residues. Germline V gene data show CDR1 as SGHVS and CDR2 as FQNEAQ.

The J gene is TRBJ2-3, the V gene TRBV30; D is perhaps TRBD1 (5 bases). This CDR3 contains 13 residues. V dropped 1 base and J dropped 0 bases, with 5 bases sitting between them. CDR1 is GTSNPN, CDR2 SVGIG, per germline (reference sequence). In DNA form, the CDR3 reads TGTGCCTGGAGTGCAGGGAGCACAGATACGCAGTATTTT. Protein: CAWSAGSTDTQYF.

The J gene is TRBJ2-1, the V gene TRBV7-9; 13 nucleotides agree with TRBD2. The CDR3 runs to 15 residues. Trimming took 6 bases from V and 6 from J; bases not matched to a gene: 5. Germline V lookup: CDR1 SEHNR, CDR2 FQNEAQ (reference sequence). The CDR3 DNA is TGTGCCAGCAGGGGAACTAGCGGGGGGGCCAATGAGCAGTTCTTC. Amino acid sequence: CASRGTSGGANEQFF.

The rearrangement uses TRBV5-8 and TRBJ1-2; D is ambiguous. The CDR3 sequence is 15 residues long. CDR1 is SGHTS, CDR2 YDEGEE, per germline. The V end was cut by 4 bases, the J end by 5 bases, with 18 bases between. CDR3 DNA sequence: TGTGCCAGCAGCCTACTTCTAGGAAATCCATATGGCTACACCTTC. Translation gives CASSLLLGNPYGYTF.

This chain joins TRBV7-2 and TRBJ2-7, with 7 bases that match TRBD2. Germline CDR1 reads SGHTA; CDR2 reads FQGNSA. V lost 4 bases to trimming and J lost 4 bases; unmatched junction nucleotides: 7. This CDR3 is built from 14 residues. The CDR3 DNA reads TGTGCCAGCAGCTCCCTTGGGGGGGGGTACGAGCAGTACTTC. As protein: CASSSLGGGYEQYF.

The V gene is TRBV7-9, the J gene TRBJ1-1; D possibly corresponds to TRBD1 (6 bases). The germline gives CDR1 SEHNR, CDR2 FQNEAQ (reference sequence). This CDR3 comprises 16 residues. The V end was cut by 4 bases, the J end by 9 bases, with 24 bases between. The CDR3: CASSSRGAGGRGKAFF. CDR3 coding DNA: TGTGCCAGCAGCTCCCGAGGGGCCGGGGGGCGAGGAAAAGCTTTCTTT.

The V and J genes are TRBV5-1 and TRBJ2-7, with 9 bases aligning to TRBD1. Germline lookup yields CDR1 SGHRS and CDR2 YFSETQ. With 4 bases clipped from V and 6 bases from J, the junction kept 8 bases outside the gene matches. The CDR3 is 14 amino acids. CDR3 protein: CASSLGQGPSEQYF. CDR3 nucleotide sequence: TGCGCCAGCAGCCTAGGACAGGGGCCATCCGAGCAGTACTTC.

The chain employs TRBV5-1 and TRBJ2-1, with 10 bases matching TRBD2. CDR1 and CDR2 (germline): SGHRS, YFSETQ. The CDR3 consists of 17 residues. J gave up 7 bases and V 4 bases, and 14 bases lay outside the gene matches. The DNA for the CDR3 is TGCGCCAGCAGCCCACGACCGGGACTAGCGACTCGGAATGAGCAGTTCTTC. It codes for CASSPRPGLATRNEQFF.

J is TRBJ2-7 and V is TRBV10-1; tentatively, D is TRBD2 (5 bases). V was cut by 8 bases and J by 0 bases, with 17 bases left in between. Germline V lookup: CDR1 WNHNN, CDR2 SYGVQD (reference sequence). This CDR3 region has 15 residues. The CDR3 sequence is CASGPEGAGSYEQYF. The DNA for the CDR3 is TGCGCCAGCGGACCCGAGGGCGCCGGCTCCTACGAGCAGTACTTC.

The gene calls are TRBV25-1 and TRBJ1-1; 8 bases agree with TRBD1. Unmatched junction bases numbered 9, after V lost 4 bases and J lost 5 bases. Germline assignment: CDR1 MGHDK and CDR2 SYGVNS. The CDR3 has 15 amino acids. The CDR3 nucleotides are TGTGCCAGCAGTGTGTCCGGGACAGGTAGAACTGAAGCTTTCTTT. Translation: CASSVSGTGRTEAFF.

V and J are TRBV6-1 and TRBJ2-6; unclear D gene. The germline V gene encodes CDR1 MNHNS and CDR2 SASEGT. This CDR3 comprises 16 residues. Trimming removed 0 bases at V and 0 bases at J, with 6 bases between. This chain's CDR3 is CASSEARSSGANVLTF. The DNA for the CDR3 is TGTGCCAGCAGTGAAGCGCGGTCCTCTGGGGCCAACGTCCTGACTTTC.

This clone is labeled medium-sized. The chain is built from TRBV27 and TRBJ2-2; 9 bases are shared with TRBD2. Trimming cost V 5 bases and J 4 bases; bases outside gene matches: 14. The CDR3 runs 18 residues. In germline, CDR1 is MNHEY, CDR2 SMNVEV (reference sequence). This CDR3 is CASSPTDIRLAVTGELFF. The DNA of the CDR3 is TGTGCCAGCAGTCCAACAGATATCAGACTAGCGGTCACCGGGGAGCTGTTTTTT.

The chain joins TRBV27 to TRBJ1-6; no clear D. The germline V gene encodes CDR1 MNHEY and CDR2 SMNVEV (reference sequence). V lost 5 bases and J lost 10, with 9 bases in between. This CDR3 has 12 residues. CDR3 amino acids: CASSDGYSPLHF. The DNA of the CDR3 is TGTGCCAGCAGTGACGGGTACTCACCCCTCCACTTT.

The V and J genes are TRBV4-1 and TRBJ2-7, with 10 bases fitting TRBD1. Germline loops: CDR1 MGHRA, CDR2 YSYEKL. CDR3 size: 16 residues. V trimming: 6 bases; J trimming: 8 bases; junction bases outside the gene matches: 16. This chain's CDR3 is CASSPGQGPPGGKQYF. The CDR3 DNA sequence: TGCGCCAGCAGTCCGGGACAGGGGCCCCCCGGGGGCAAGCAGTACTTC.

This sequence joins TRBV19 and TRBJ1-1, with D perhaps TRBD1 (6 bases). With 3 bases removed from V and 1 base from J, the gap between germline ends came to 12 bases. CDR3 length equals 15 residues. Germline CDR1 and CDR2: LNHDA and SQIVND (reference sequence). The CDR3 nucleotides read TGTGCCAGTAGTATTACAGGGATCCAGAACACTGAAGCTTTCTTT. Its translation: CASSITGIQNTEAFF. Full variable domain (rest looked up from reference TRBV19 and TRBJ1-1): DGGITQSPKYLFRKEGQNVTLSCEQNLNHDAMYWYRQDPGQGLRLIYYSQIVNDFQKGDIAEGYSVSREKKESFPLTVTSAQKNPTAFYLCASSITGIQNTEAFFGQGTRLTVV.

In DNA form, the CDR3 reads TGTGCCAGCAGTGAAGCGCTCGGGACTAGCCCCGGGGAGCTGTTTTTT. It encodes CASSEALGTSPGELFF. The chain couples TRBV2 to TRBJ2-2; the match to TRBD2 covers 9 bases. After removal of 0 bases from V and 6 bases from J, the junction contained 5 bases not matched to a gene. This CDR3 region has 16 residues. CDR1 and CDR2 (germline): SNHLY, FYNNEI.

The chain has TRBV7-8 and TRBJ1-5; D is possibly TRBD1 (5 bases). Germline CDR1 is SGHVS and CDR2 is FQNEAQ. This CDR3 is built from 13 residues. Trimming left V 5 bases short and J 5 bases short, with 10 bases between. In DNA, the CDR3 is TGTGCCAGCAGCCGGGGGGGGGATCAGCCCCAGCATTTT. Its translation is CASSRGGDQPQHF.

This rearrangement joins TRBV27 to TRBJ1-2; TRBD1 aligns across 7 bases. Losses at the gene ends were 8 bases for V and 6 bases for J; bases not matched to a gene: 18. Germline values: CDR1 MNHEY, CDR2 SMNVEV (reference sequence). This CDR3 comprises 16 residues. The CDR3 loop reads CASRVSGRTGQHGYTF. CDR3 sequence (DNA): TGTGCCAGCCGTGTTTCGGGCCGGACAGGACAACATGGCTACACCTTC.

The chain is built from TRBV5-1 and TRBJ2-7, with 9 positions matching TRBD1. The CDR3 is 14 residues long. Germline CDR1 is SGHRS and CDR2 is YFSETQ. V lost 4 bases, J lost 3 bases, and 5 bases stayed unmatched. CDR3 sequence (DNA): TGCGCCAGCAGCCGGACAGGGGTAGGCTACGAGCAGTACTTC. It codes for CASSRTGVGYEQYF.

This rearrangement joins TRBV30 to TRBJ2-7, with TRBD1 as a possible D gene (5 bases). Trimming took 2 bases from V and 2 from J, leaving 10 bases between them. There are 13 residues in the CDR3. CDR1 and CDR2 from the germline V gene are GTSNPN and SVGIG (reference sequence). This CDR3 is CAWSLGQPYEQYF. For the CDR3, the DNA is TGTGCCTGGAGTCTTGGACAACCCTACGAGCAGTACTTC.

This chain joins TRBV2 and TRBJ2-1; TRBD1 matches 8 bases. Germline V lookup: CDR1 SNHLY, CDR2 FYNNEI. There are 13 residues in the CDR3. Germline trimming cut 6 bases from V and 6 bases from J; bases unmatched to any gene: 4. As DNA, the CDR3 is TGTGCCAGCAGCCCAGACAGGGGCAATGAGCAGTTCTTC. This encodes CASSPDRGNEQFF.

The chain couples TRBV5-6 to TRBJ2-7, with D unresolved. V shed 2 bases and J shed 6 bases, with 15 bases lying between them. Germline V gives CDR1 SGHDT, CDR2 YYEEEE. The CDR3 spans 14 residues. DNA for the CDR3: TGTGCCAGCAGCTTCGGGTCGAAGTTAGGCGAGCAGTACTTC. Residues: CASSFGSKLGEQYF.

The chain carries TRBV30 and TRBJ1-5; no clear D. With 3 bases removed from V and 3 bases from J, the gap between germline ends came to 9 bases. The germline V gene encodes CDR1 GTSNPN and CDR2 SVGIG (reference sequence). The CDR3 totals 13 residues. CDR3 residues: CAWRVGDNQPQHF. The CDR3 DNA is TGTGCCTGGAGAGTTGGAGACAATCAGCCCCAGCATTTT.

This chain joins TRBV6-5 and TRBJ1-2, with 9 bases fitting TRBD1. CDR3 length: 14 residues. V was clipped by 7 bases and J by 5 bases; unmatched bases: 8. Germline CDR1 MNHEY, CDR2 SVGAGI. The CDR3 reads CASTLGQGSYGYTF. CDR3 DNA: TGTGCCAGCACCCTGGGACAGGGAAGTTATGGCTACACCTTC.

V gene TRBV6-1 combines with J gene TRBJ2-5; TRBD1 agrees at 7 bases. The CDR3 is made up of 14 amino acids. Germline V lookup: CDR1 MNHNS, CDR2 SASEGT. The ends lost 11 bases at V and 5 bases at J; junction bases unmatched: 14. The CDR3 loop reads CASNPRQGRETQYF. The CDR3 DNA is TGTGCCTCGAATCCCCGACAGGGTAGGGAGACCCAGTACTTC.

V is TRBV15 and J is TRBJ1-1; D gene ambiguous. V lost 3 bases, J lost 5 bases, and 10 bases lay in between. There are 13 residues in the CDR3. The V gene's germline CDR1 is LNHNV and CDR2 YYDKDF (reference sequence). CDR3: CATSREQRTEAFF. The CDR3, as DNA: TGTGCCACCAGCAGGGAACAGAGAACTGAAGCTTTCTTT. Based on the CDR3 plus reference TRBV15 and TRBJ1-1, the full variable domain is DAMVIQNPRYQVTQFGKPVTLSCSQTLNHNVMYWYQQKSSQAPKLLFHYYDKDFNNEADTPDNFQSRRPNTSFCFLDIRSPGLGDTAMYLCATSREQRTEAFFGQGTRLTVV.